Each of the 4 T cell receptor beta chains below was sequenced from the same sample in a study of cytomegalovirus exposure and HLA in healthy donors. The data were produced by immunoSEQ multiplex PCR, yet TCRdb's version contains in-frame clones alone and is incomplete. Of under 400,000 clones listed, 86% are singletons. The material sequenced was PBMCs. Source of these receptors: a woman under 30 in good health and CMV-seronegative.

V is TRBV28 and J is TRBJ1-1; no clear D. The CDR3 is 14 residues long. Trimming left V 3 bases short and J 6 bases short, with 14 bases between. Germline CDR1 is MDHEN and CDR2 is SYDVKM. CDR3 DNA: TGTGCCAGCAGTTTGAGTGGGCAGACCGCTGAAGCTTTCTTT. Amino acid sequence: CASSLSGQTAEAFF.

The gene calls are TRBV7-8 and TRBJ2-7; 9 positions match TRBD1. The ends lost 7 bases at V and 4 bases at J; junction bases unmatched: 8. CDR1 and CDR2 (germline): SGHVS, FQNEAQ. The CDR3 covers 14 residues. The CDR3: CASTPATGGYEQYF. In DNA, the CDR3 is TGTGCCAGCACCCCAGCGACAGGGGGGTACGAGCAGTACTTC.

V is TRBV2 and J is TRBJ1-1; D remains ambiguous. Germline CDR1 SNHLY, CDR2 FYNNEI. CDR3 length: 14 amino acids. Trimming shortened V by 7 bases and J by 0 bases, and 12 bases separated the two germline ends. This chain's CDR3 is CASTWGGVNTEAFF. The DNA for the CDR3 is TGTGCCAGCACCTGGGGAGGTGTGAACACTGAAGCTTTCTTT.

The chain uses TRBV12-5 and TRBJ2-1; 8 bases align to TRBD2. Germline V lookup: CDR1 LGHNT, CDR2 FRNRAP. The trim removed 5 bases at V and 5 bases at J, leaving 8 bases unmatched. This CDR3 region has 15 residues. The CDR3 DNA reads as TGTGCTAGTGGTGTAACTAGCGGCATCCACAATGAGCAGTTCTTC. Translation: CASGVTSGIHNEQFF.